These 8 T cell receptor beta chains share one sample of origin, sequenced in a study of cytomegalovirus exposure and HLA in healthy donors (dated by TCRdb to 2016 to 2017). Library creation used the immunoSEQ multiplex PCR assay. TCRdb took this table from immuneACCESS and kept in-frame rearrangements with V and J called. Such tables lack part of the clones; where checked against another copy, unresolved V genes explain under half of the gap, and the rest is unexplained. In all, the sample holds about 55,000 clones, and 90% of those were seen once. The biggest ten clones account for just over 3% of the sample. Sequenced sample: PBMCs. The receptors were sampled from a young man in good health and CMV-seronegative.

This clone has a single count. CDR3 sequence reads: CASSLGGGETQYF. The CDR3, as DNA: TGCGCCAGCAGCTTGGGGGGGGGAGAGACCCAGTACTTC. The rearrangement joins TRBV5-1 to TRBJ2-5; 7 bases are shared with TRBD2. CDR1 is SGHRS and CDR2 is YFSETQ in the germline V gene. Trimming cost V 0 bases and J 4 bases; bases outside gene matches: 0. The CDR3 contains 13 residues.

CDR3 loop: CASSVGRGGNTEAFF. DNA of the CDR3: TGTGCCAGCAGCGTAGGAAGGGGGGGGAACACTGAAGCTTTCTTT. The chain has TRBV9 and TRBJ1-1; D is possibly TRBD1 (6 bases). The CDR3 length is 15 residues. Trimming pared 0 bases from V and 1 base from J, leaving 10 bases between. Germline V gene sequence: CDR1 SGDLS, CDR2 YYNGEE.

The V call is TRBV19, the J call TRBJ2-7; 7 nucleotides line up with TRBD2. Germline V lookup: CDR1 LNHDA, CDR2 SQIVND (reference sequence). V gave up 6 bases and J gave up 3 bases; unmatched junction bases: 14. The CDR3 runs to 16 residues. In DNA, the CDR3 is TGTGCCAGTAGCAGAGGGGACCGGGACTACAACTACGAGCAGTACTTC. The encoded protein is CASSRGDRDYNYEQYF.

This chain connects TRBV5-1 to TRBJ2-7; the D gene is possibly TRBD1 (5 bases). The germline gives CDR1 SGHRS, CDR2 YFSETQ. V was cut by 0 bases and J by 3 bases, with 10 bases left in between. This CDR3 comprises 14 residues. The chain's CDR3 is CASSLGQTNYEQYF. CDR3 sequence (DNA): TGCGCCAGCAGCTTGGGACAGACGAACTACGAGCAGTACTTC. The variable domain in full, completed from reference TRBV5-1 and TRBJ2-7, reads KAGVTQTPRYLIKTRGQQVTLSCSPISGHRSVSWYQQTPGQGLQFLFEYFSETQRNKGNFPGRFSGRQFSNSRSEMNVSTLELGDSALYLCASSLGQTNYEQYFGPGTRLTVT.

The CDR3 DNA reads as TGTGCCAGCAGTTTATTCAAAGGGCCTAGCGGGGTTGTGGAGACCCAGTACTTC. This gives the protein CASSLFKGPSGVVETQYF. The gene calls are TRBV27 and TRBJ2-5; TRBD2 agrees at 9 bases. Germline values: CDR1 MNHEY, CDR2 SMNVEV (reference sequence). The CDR3 is 18 residues long. Trimming took 1 base from V and 5 from J; bases not matched to a gene: 14.

The rearrangement links TRBV10-1 to TRBJ2-2; tentatively, D is TRBD1 (5 bases). This CDR3 has 13 residues. Germline V CDR1 and CDR2: WNHNN, SYGVQD (reference sequence). Deletions cut 5 bases from V and 6 bases from J, with 10 bases between. CDR3 residues: CASSSGLPGELFF. The CDR3, as DNA: TGCGCCAGCAGTTCAGGGCTTCCCGGGGAGCTGTTTTTT.

The chain carries TRBV27 and TRBJ1-5; no firm D call. The length of the CDR3 is 17 residues. Germline V gives CDR1 MNHEY, CDR2 SMNVEV (reference sequence). Between the trimmed V and J ends, which lost 3 bases and 0 bases, there was a span of 15 bases. For the CDR3, the DNA is TGTGCCAGCAGTTTTACCTCCGGGTCAGCTAGCAATCAGCCCCAGCATTTT. It codes for CASSFTSGSASNQPQHF.

The rearrangement joins TRBV6-6 to TRBJ1-4, with a possible D match to TRBD1 (5 bases). Germline loops: CDR1 MNHNY, CDR2 SVGAGI (reference sequence). V lost 2 bases and J lost 4, with 8 bases in between. The CDR3 covers 14 residues. The CDR3, as DNA: TGTGCCAGCAGTTACGGGGGGGTTAATGAAAAACTGTTTTTT. This gives the protein CASSYGGVNEKLFF.